The clone carrying this TCR beta chain was counted many times. What it binds is not known. TCRdb ran MiXCR on the 5' RACE reads and lists one entry per CDR3 protein. The data hold 9,500 or so distinct CDR3 sequences, with 7.5% to 9.5% observed a single time. These data come from a study of spatial heterogeneity in lung cancer. General study findings and limits: Intratumoral expanded alpha and beta TCR counts were found to track tumor mutation counts. Approximate estimated coverage of tumor T cells amounted to roughly 7.3% for alpha and 13% for beta chains.

Germline CDR1 reads LNHDA; CDR2 reads SQIVND (reference sequence). The CDR3 spans 15 residues. The V end lost 7 bases, the J end lost 4 bases, and 17 bases lay between the germline ends. The time point is: sample taken at primary tumor resection. Extraction of whole RNA from tumor, nontumor lung or frozen PBMC preceded unsorted sequencing. This sample comprised lung tumor tissue, obtained at surgery. This receptor was taken from a male donor with early-stage non-small cell lung cancer. The V call is TRBV19, the J call TRBJ2-1; tentatively, D is TRBD1 or TRBD2 (5 bases each). CDR3 in amino acids: CASKKRDLGYNEQFF. As DNA, the CDR3 is TGTGCCAGTAAGAAGAGGGACCTGGGATACAATGAGCAGTTCTTC. Together with reference TRBV19 and TRBJ2-1, the CDR3 gives the full variable domain: DGGITQSPKYLFRKEGQNVTLSCEQNLNHDAMYWYRQDPGQGLRLIYYSQIVNDFQKGDIAEGYSVSREKKESFPLTVTSAQKNPTAFYLCASKKRDLGYNEQFFGPGTRLTVL.